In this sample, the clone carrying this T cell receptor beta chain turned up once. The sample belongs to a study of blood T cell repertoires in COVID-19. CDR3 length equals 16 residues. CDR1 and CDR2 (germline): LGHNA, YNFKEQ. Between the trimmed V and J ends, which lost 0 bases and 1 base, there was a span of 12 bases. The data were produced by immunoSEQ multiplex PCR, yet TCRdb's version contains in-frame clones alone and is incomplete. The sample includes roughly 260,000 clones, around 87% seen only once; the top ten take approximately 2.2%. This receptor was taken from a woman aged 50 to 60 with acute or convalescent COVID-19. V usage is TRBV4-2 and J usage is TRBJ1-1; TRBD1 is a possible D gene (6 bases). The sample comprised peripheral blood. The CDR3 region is CASSQDGAGANTEAFF. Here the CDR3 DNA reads TGTGCCAGCAGCCAAGATGGGGCAGGGGCGAACACTGAAGCTTTCTTT.